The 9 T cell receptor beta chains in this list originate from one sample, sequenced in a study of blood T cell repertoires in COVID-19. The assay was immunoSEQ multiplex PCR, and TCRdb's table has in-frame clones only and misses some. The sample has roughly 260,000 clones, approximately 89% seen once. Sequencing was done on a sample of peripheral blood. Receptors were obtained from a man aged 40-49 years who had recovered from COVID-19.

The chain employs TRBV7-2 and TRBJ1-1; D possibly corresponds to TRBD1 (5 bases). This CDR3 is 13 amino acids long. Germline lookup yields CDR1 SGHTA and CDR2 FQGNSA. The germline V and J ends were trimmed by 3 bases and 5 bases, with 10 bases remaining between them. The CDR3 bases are TGTGCCAGCAGCTTGTGGGGGGGAACTGAAGCTTTCTTT. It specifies CASSLWGGTEAFF.

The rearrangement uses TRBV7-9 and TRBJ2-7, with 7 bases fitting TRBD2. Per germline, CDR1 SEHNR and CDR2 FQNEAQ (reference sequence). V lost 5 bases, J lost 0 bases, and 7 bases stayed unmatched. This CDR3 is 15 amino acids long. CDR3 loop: CASSLERGHSYEQYF. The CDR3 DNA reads TGTGCCAGCAGCCTGGAGCGGGGCCACTCCTACGAGCAGTACTTC.

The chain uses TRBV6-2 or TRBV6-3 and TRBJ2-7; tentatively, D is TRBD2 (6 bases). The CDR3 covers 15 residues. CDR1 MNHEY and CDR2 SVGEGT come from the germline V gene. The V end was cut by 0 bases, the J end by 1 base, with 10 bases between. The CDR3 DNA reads TGTGCCAGCAGTTACTCGGCCGGGGGATCCTACGAGCAGTACTTC. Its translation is CASSYSAGGSYEQYF.

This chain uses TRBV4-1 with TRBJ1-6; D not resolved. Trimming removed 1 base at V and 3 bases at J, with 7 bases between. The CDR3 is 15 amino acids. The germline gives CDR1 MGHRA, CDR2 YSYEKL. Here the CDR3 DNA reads TGCGCCAGCAGCCAAGGGGCAGGCTATAATTCACCCCTCCACTTT. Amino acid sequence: CASSQGAGYNSPLHF.

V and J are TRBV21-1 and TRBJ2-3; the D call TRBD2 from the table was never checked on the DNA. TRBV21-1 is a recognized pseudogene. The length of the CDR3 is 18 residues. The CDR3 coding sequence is TGTGCCAGCAGCAAAGCTAATAGCGGGGGGACCCGCACAGATACGCAGTATTTT. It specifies CASSKANSGGTRTDTQYF.

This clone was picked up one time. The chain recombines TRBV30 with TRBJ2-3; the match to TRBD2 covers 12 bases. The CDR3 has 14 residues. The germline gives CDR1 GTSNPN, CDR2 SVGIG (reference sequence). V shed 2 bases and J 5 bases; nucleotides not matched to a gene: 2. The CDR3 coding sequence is TGTGCCTGGAGTATGGGACTAGCGGGAGATACGCAGTATTTT. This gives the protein CAWSMGLAGDTQYF.

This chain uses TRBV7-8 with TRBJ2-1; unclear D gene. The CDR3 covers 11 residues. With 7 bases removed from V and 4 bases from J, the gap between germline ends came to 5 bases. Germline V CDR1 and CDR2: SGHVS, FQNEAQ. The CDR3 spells CASTQYNEQFF. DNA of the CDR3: TGTGCCAGCACCCAATACAATGAGCAGTTCTTC. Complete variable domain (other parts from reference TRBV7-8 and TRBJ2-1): GAGVSQSPRYKVAKRGQDVALRCDPISGHVSLFWYQQALGQGPEFLTYFQNEAQLDKSGLPSDRFFAERPEGSVSTLKIQRTQQEDSAVYLCASTQYNEQFFGPGTRLTVL.

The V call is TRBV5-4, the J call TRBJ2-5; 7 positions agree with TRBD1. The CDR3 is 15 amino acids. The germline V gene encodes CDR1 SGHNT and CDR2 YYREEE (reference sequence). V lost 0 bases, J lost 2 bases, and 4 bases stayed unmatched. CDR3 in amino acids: CASSLAAGGQETQYF. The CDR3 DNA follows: TGTGCCAGCAGCTTGGCCGCAGGGGGACAAGAGACCCAGTACTTC.

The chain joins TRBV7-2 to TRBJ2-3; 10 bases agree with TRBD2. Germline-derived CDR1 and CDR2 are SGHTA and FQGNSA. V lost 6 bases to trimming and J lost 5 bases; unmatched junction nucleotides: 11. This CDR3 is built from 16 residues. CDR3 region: CASSRSGGAWGDTQYF. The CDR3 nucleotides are TGTGCCAGCAGTCGGAGCGGGGGGGCTTGGGGAGATACGCAGTATTTT.